This T cell receptor (beta chain) was identified during a study of T cell responses to AZD1222 COVID-19 vaccine. Whole-study results and caveats: Clonal diversity was possibly underestimated; the donors were predominantly white British and more often female.

The count of this clone is one. Its antigen is unidentified. The V gene end was trimmed by 4 bases and the J gene end by 2 bases; junction bases not matched to a gene: 8. Germline V gene data show CDR1 as SGHRS and CDR2 as YFSETQ. The CDR3 loop spans 15 amino acids. Clones were sequenced by immunoSEQ multiplex PCR, and TCRdb holds only the in-frame ones, with some missing. This table holds around 100,000 clones, about four fifths found once. The J gene is TRBJ1-1, the V gene TRBV5-1; TRBD1 agrees at 7 bases. The sample consisted of peripheral blood, taken on day 0 of AZD1222 vaccination. The sequence was obtained from an adult in good health. DNA for the CDR3: TGCGCCAGCAGCGTGGACGGGACAGTCAACACTGAAGCTTTCTTT. Its protein product is CASSVDGTVNTEAFF.